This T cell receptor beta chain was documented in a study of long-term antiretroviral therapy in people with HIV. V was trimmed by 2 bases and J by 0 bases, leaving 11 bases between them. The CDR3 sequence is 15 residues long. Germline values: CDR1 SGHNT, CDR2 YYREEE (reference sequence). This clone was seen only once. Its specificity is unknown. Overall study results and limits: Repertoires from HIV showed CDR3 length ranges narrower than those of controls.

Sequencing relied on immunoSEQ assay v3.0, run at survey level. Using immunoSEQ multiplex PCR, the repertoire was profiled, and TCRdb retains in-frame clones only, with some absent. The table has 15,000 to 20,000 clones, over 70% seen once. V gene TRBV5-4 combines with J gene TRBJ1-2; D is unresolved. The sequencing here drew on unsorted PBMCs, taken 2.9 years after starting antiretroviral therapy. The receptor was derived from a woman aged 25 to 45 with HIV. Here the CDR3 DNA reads TGTGCCAGCAGCTTTAGTTATGGGACTAACTATGGCTACACCTTC. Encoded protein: CASSFSYGTNYGYTF.